This is a list of T cell receptor beta chains from one sample in a study of CD8+ T cells in alopecia areata. TCRdb keeps only in-frame clones here, not all; method: immunoSEQ multiplex PCR. Of roughly 250,000 clones listed, roughly two thirds are singletons. The sequences come from CD4+ T cells sorted from blood, collected at week 0. Receptor source: a human donor with alopecia areata. Each CDR3 is given with its conserved first and last residue. D genes are given only for firm matches. The listing skips clone size in some rows; elsewhere it reads once, few, many or a size class.

few	16	TRBD1	TRBV5-1	TRBJ1-6	TGCGCCAGCAGCACGGGACAGCACCTTTATAATTCACCCCTCCACTTT	CASSTGQHLYNSPLHF
.	13	.	TRBV4-3	TRBJ2-2	TGCGCCAGCAGCCAAGATTTTTCCGGGGAGCTGTTTTTT	CASSQDFSGELFF
.	16	.	TRBV5-4	TRBJ1-2	TGTGCCAGCAGCCTTGGACTGGGAGTCAAAGACTATGGCTACACCTTC	CASSLGLGVKDYGYTF
.	13	.	TRBV13	TRBJ1-5	TGTGCCAGCAGCTTAGGGGCGGGGCAGCCCCAGCATTTT	CASSLGAGQPQHF
once	14	TRBD1	TRBV7-2	TRBJ1-2	TGTGCCAGCCTAAGGGACAGGGGGGTCTATGGCTACACCTTC	CASLRDRGVYGYTF
.	17	.	TRBV2	TRBJ2-3	TGTGCCAGCAGTGAAGCGAAAGGCGGGGATCGAGTCGGCACGCAGTATTTT	CASSEAKGGDRVGTQYF
.	14	.	TRBV29-1	TRBJ1-1	TGCAGCGTTGTTGTGCTGCAGGGGAACACTGAAGCTTTCTTT	CSVVVLQGNTEAFF
few	11	.	TRBV2	TRBJ1-5	TGTGCCAGCAGTACGGATCAGCCCCAGCATTTT	CASSTDQPQHF
few	15	.	TRBV9	TRBJ2-1	TGTGCCAGCAGCTGGCTGGGGAACTCCTACAATGAGCAGTTCTTC	CASSWLGNSYNEQFF
few	17	.	TRBV4-2	TRBJ2-3	TGTGCCAGCAGCCAAGGGCGACAGTACGACCACACAGATACGCAGTATTTT	CASSQGRQYDHTDTQYF
few	11	.	TRBV20-1	TRBJ1-2	TGCAGTGCTCAACCCGGGGGGACCCACACCTTC	CSAQPGGTHTF
few	14	.	TRBV29-1	TRBJ2-1	TGCAGCGTTTCGCGACAGCCCTTGTGGAATGAGCAGTTCTTC	CSVSRQPLWNEQFF
.	14	.	TRBV29-1	TRBJ2-7	TGCAGCGTTGAAGATCCGGGGTTGGGCTACGAGCAGTACTTC	CSVEDPGLGYEQYF
once	14	.	TRBV9	TRBJ1-6	TGTGCCAGCAGCGCACGGGGGCTGAGTTCACCCCTCCACTTT	CASSARGLSSPLHF
.	14	TRBD1	TRBV2	TRBJ1-1	TGTGCCAGCAGCGAGGAGGCCAGGGGGACTGAAGCTTTCTTT	CASSEEARGTEAFF
.	14	.	TRBV7-9	TRBJ2-3	TGTGCCAGCAGCCGAGGACGGGACACCGATACGCAGTATTTT	CASSRGRDTDTQYF
.	15	TRBD1	TRBV7-9	TRBJ1-2	TGTGCCAGCAACCCACCCGGGACAGGGTCCCGTGGCTACACCTTC	CASNPPGTGSRGYTF
.	13	.	TRBV6-5	TRBJ2-7	TGTGCCAGCAGGCCGACAGGCTCCTACGAGCAGTACTTC	CASRPTGSYEQYF
.	15	.	TRBV5-1	TRBJ1-5	TGCGCCAGCAGCCCGGACGGGGTGGGCAATCAGCCCCAGCATTTT	CASSPDGVGNQPQHF
few	15	.	TRBV7-2	TRBJ2-7	TGTGCCAGCAGCTCATCCACGGGACAAACCTACGAGCAGTACTTC	CASSSSTGQTYEQYF
.	16	TRBD1	TRBV9	TRBJ2-1	TGTGCCAGCAGCGTAGGGTCGAGGGACAGGGTCAATGAGCAGTTCTTC	CASSVGSRDRVNEQFF
.	15	.	TRBV27	TRBJ1-6	TGTGCCAGCAGCGCACGTGACAGGACAAATTCACCCCTCCACTTT	CASSARDRTNSPLHF
.	15	TRBD1	TRBV4-3	TRBJ1-2	TGCGCCAGCAGCCTCGGGACAGGAGGTGTTTCTGGCTACACCTTC	CASSLGTGGVSGYTF
.	16	TRBD1	TRBV10-3	TRBJ2-3	TGTGCCATCAGTGAGTGGGACAGGGACAGCACAGATACGCAGTATTTT	CAISEWDRDSTDTQYF
.	15	.	TRBV7-3	TRBJ2-1	TGTGCCAGCAGCCCCACGGGCGGGACCTACAATGAGCAGTTCTTC	CASSPTGGTYNEQFF
.	17	.	TRBV4-2	TRBJ1-4	TGTGCCAGCAGCCAAATTCTGGATAGGGTAGTGAGTGAAAAACTGTTTTTT	CASSQILDRVVSEKLFF
.	17	.	TRBV25-1	TRBJ1-1	TGTGCCAGCACCCCGGACCGGGGCGGCGCGATGAACACTGAAGCTTTCTTT	CASTPDRGGAMNTEAFF
.	15	.	TRBV7-2	TRBJ1-1	TGTGCCAGCAGCTTAGCGGGGTCTACAAGGGCTGAAGCTTTCTTT	CASSLAGSTRAEAFF
.	16	.	TRBV4-3	TRBJ2-4	TGCGCCAGCAGCCAAGAATCCGCCGGAGCCAAAAACATTCAGTACTTC	CASSQESAGAKNIQYF
few	12	.	TRBV29-1	TRBJ1-1	TGCAGCGTTGACGACTATACACCCCAAGCTTTCTTT	CSVDDYTPQAFF
.	15	.	TRBV15	TRBJ1-4	TGTGCCACCAGGAGTTTTCAGGGTTATAATGAAAAACTGTTTTTT	CATRSFQGYNEKLFF